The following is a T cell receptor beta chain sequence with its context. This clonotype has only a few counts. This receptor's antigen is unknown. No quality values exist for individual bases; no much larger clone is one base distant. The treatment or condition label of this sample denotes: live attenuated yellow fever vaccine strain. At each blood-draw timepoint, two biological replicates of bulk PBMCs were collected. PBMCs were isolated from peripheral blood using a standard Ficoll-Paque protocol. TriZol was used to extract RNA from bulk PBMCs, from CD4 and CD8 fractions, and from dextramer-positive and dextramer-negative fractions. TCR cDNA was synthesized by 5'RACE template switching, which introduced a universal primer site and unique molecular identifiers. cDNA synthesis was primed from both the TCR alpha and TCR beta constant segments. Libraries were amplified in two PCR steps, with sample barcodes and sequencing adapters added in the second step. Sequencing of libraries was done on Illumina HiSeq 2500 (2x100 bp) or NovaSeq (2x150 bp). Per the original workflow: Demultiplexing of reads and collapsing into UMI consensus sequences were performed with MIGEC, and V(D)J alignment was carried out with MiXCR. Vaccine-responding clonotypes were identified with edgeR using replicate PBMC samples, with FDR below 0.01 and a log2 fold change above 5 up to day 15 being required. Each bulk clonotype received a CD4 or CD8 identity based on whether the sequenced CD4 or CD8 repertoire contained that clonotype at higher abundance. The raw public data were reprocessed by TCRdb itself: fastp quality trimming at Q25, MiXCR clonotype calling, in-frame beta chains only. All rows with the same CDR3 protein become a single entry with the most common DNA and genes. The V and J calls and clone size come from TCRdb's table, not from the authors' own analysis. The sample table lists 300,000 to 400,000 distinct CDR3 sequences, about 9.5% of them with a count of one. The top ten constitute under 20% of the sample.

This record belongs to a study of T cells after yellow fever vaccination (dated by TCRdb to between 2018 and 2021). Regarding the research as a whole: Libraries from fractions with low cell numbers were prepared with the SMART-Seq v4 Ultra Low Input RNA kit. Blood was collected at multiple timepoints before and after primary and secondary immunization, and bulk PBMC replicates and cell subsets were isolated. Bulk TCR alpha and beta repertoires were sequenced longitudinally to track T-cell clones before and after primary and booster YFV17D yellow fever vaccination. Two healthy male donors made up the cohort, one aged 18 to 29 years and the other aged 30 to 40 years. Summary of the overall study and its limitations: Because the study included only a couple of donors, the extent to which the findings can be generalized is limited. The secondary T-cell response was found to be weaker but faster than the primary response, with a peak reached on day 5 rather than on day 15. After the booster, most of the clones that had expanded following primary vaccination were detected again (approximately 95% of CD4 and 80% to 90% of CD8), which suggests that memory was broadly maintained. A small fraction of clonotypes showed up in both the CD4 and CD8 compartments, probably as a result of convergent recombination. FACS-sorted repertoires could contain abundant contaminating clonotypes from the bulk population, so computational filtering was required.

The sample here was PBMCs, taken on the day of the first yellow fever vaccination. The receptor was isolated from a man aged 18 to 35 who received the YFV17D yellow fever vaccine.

This receptor has the CDR3 CASSLVPGGAEDTQYF. The nucleotides are TGCGCCAGCAGCTTGGTGCCCGGGGGGGCGGAAGATACGCAGTATTTT. The V and J segments used are TRBV5-1 and TRBJ2-3, with 8 middle bases fitting TRBD2. V trim: 0 bases; J trim: 5 bases; unmatched bases: 8. From the cysteine through the phenylalanine, the CDR3 covers 16 amino acids. Here the CDR3 DNA is all that survives: 48 bases in frame from base 1. As encoded in the germline V gene, CDR1 is SGHRS while CDR2 is YFSETQ.